Listed below are T cell receptor beta chains from one sample, sequenced in a study of T cells in Graves' hyperthyroidism and ophthalmopathy. TCRdb processed the multiplex PCR reads anew with MiXCR; each CDR3 protein has one entry. The table includes about 520,000 distinct CDR3 sequences, around 21% detected once. Input material: blood. Receptors originate from a man younger than 30 with Graves' hyperthyroidism. The CDR3 runs from the conserved cysteine through the conserved F or W. Fields, in order: CDR3 DNA, CDR3 protein, D gene, V gene, J gene, clone size. D genes are given only for firm matches. Size is omitted from some rows. Given values are once, few, many or a class for expanded clones.

CDR3 DNA: TGTGCCAGCAGCTTACTCGGGGGGAAGAATAAGAACACTGAAGCTTTCTTT
CDR3 protein: CASSLLGGKNKNTEAFF
D gene: NA
V gene: TRBV11-2
J gene: TRBJ1-1
clone size: many

CDR3 DNA: TGTGCCAGCAGTTACAGGGCCGCGGACACTGAAGCTTTCTTT
CDR3 protein: CASSYRAADTEAFF
D gene: NA
V gene: TRBV6-5
J gene: TRBJ1-1
clone size: NA

CDR3 DNA: TGTGCCAGCAGCCCGTCAGGGATTGAAGCTTTCTTT
CDR3 protein: CASSPSGIEAFF
D gene: NA
V gene: TRBV7-9
J gene: TRBJ1-1
clone size: many

CDR3 DNA: TGTGCCAGCAGCGCTGCCCCTCCCGGTTTCCAGACCCAGTACTTC
CDR3 protein: CASSAAPPGFQTQYF
D gene: NA
V gene: TRBV2
J gene: TRBJ2-5
clone size: many

CDR3 DNA: TGTGCCAGCAGGACAGGGTGCGACACCGGGGAGCTGTTTTTT
CDR3 protein: CASRTGCDTGELFF
D gene: TRBD1
V gene: TRBV6-2/TRBV6-3
J gene: TRBJ2-2
clone size: NA

CDR3 DNA: TGTGTCAGCACTCGAGGAGTTTCGGGGGCGGGCAATCAGCCCCAGCATTTT
CDR3 protein: CVSTRGVSGAGNQPQHF
D gene: NA
V gene: TRBV12-3/TRBV12-4
J gene: TRBJ1-5
clone size: NA

CDR3 DNA: TGCGCCAGCAGCTTGGCCGGGATGGGGGGCGCAGGAACTGAAGCTTTCTTT
CDR3 protein: CASSLAGMGGAGTEAFF
D gene: NA
V gene: TRBV5-1
J gene: TRBJ1-1
clone size: few

CDR3 DNA: TGTGCCAGTAGTATATCTGGACGGTCAGGGACTGAAGCTTTCTTT
CDR3 protein: CASSISGRSGTEAFF
D gene: NA
V gene: TRBV19
J gene: TRBJ1-1
clone size: NA

CDR3 DNA: TGTGCCAGCAGCGGCCGGGACAGTTATAATTCACCCCTCCACTTT
CDR3 protein: CASSGRDSYNSPLHF
D gene: TRBD1
V gene: TRBV5-6
J gene: TRBJ1-6
clone size: NA

CDR3 DNA: TGTGCCAGCAGCTTAGGCCCGGGGACAAACTATGGCTACACCTTC
CDR3 protein: CASSLGPGTNYGYTF
D gene: NA
V gene: TRBV7-2
J gene: TRBJ1-2
clone size: few

CDR3 DNA: TGTGTCAGCAGTGAACCGGGGATCCACGAGCAGTACTTC
CDR3 protein: CVSSEPGIHEQYF
D gene: NA
V gene: TRBV2
J gene: TRBJ2-7
clone size: NA

CDR3 DNA: TGCAGCGTTGAAAGAAGGAGCGGGGGGGATGGTGAGACCCAGTACTTC
CDR3 protein: CSVERRSGGDGETQYF
D gene: TRBD2
V gene: TRBV29-1
J gene: TRBJ2-5
clone size: once

CDR3 DNA: TGTGCCAGCAGTGAAGCAGGCGGGGATACCTATGGCTACACCTTC
CDR3 protein: CASSEAGGDTYGYTF
D gene: NA
V gene: TRBV6-1
J gene: TRBJ1-2
clone size: NA

CDR3 DNA: TGTGCCAGCAGTGGGACAGGGTCAGAGACCCAGTACTTC
CDR3 protein: CASSGTGSETQYF
D gene: TRBD1
V gene: TRBV6-1
J gene: TRBJ2-5
clone size: many

CDR3 DNA: TGTGCCACCAGTGATTTTGACGGATACTATGGCTACACCTTC
CDR3 protein: CATSDFDGYYGYTF
D gene: NA
V gene: TRBV24-1
J gene: TRBJ1-2
clone size: few

CDR3 DNA: TGTGCCAGCAGTCCCCGGGAGGACAGGGAAGCTTTCTTT
CDR3 protein: CASSPREDREAFF
D gene: TRBD1
V gene: TRBV7-2
J gene: TRBJ1-1
clone size: many

CDR3 DNA: TGTGCCAGCACCACGACAGCTATGAACACTGAAGCTTTCTTT
CDR3 protein: CASTTTAMNTEAFF
D gene: NA
V gene: TRBV7-9
J gene: TRBJ1-1
clone size: many

CDR3 DNA: TGTGCCAGCAGTTACATAAATACGCAGTATTTT
CDR3 protein: CASSYINTQYF
D gene: NA
V gene: TRBV6-5
J gene: TRBJ2-3
clone size: few

CDR3 DNA: TGTGCCAGCACCCCTGGCTCCCGTCTACTGGGACAGGAGGATTCACCCCTCCACTTT
CDR3 protein: CASTPGSRLLGQEDSPLHF
D gene: TRBD1
V gene: TRBV6-2/TRBV6-3
J gene: TRBJ1-6
clone size: NA

CDR3 DNA: TGCGCCAGCAGCCCGACAGGGGTTAGCACCGGGGAGCTGTTTTTT
CDR3 protein: CASSPTGVSTGELFF
D gene: TRBD1
V gene: TRBV5-1
J gene: TRBJ2-2
clone size: few

CDR3 DNA: TGCAGTGCTAGTGAACAGGCGAACACTGAAGCTTTCTTT
CDR3 protein: CSASEQANTEAFF
D gene: NA
V gene: TRBV20-1
J gene: TRBJ1-1
clone size: many

CDR3 DNA: TGCGCCAGCAGCTTATCCACTGGGAACACTGAAGCTTTCTTT
CDR3 protein: CASSLSTGNTEAFF
D gene: NA
V gene: TRBV5-1
J gene: TRBJ1-1
clone size: many

CDR3 DNA: TGTGCCAGCAGCCTCGGGGAGCCCCACACCGGGGAGCTGTTTTTT
CDR3 protein: CASSLGEPHTGELFF
D gene: NA
V gene: TRBV12-3/TRBV12-4
J gene: TRBJ2-2
clone size: NA

CDR3 DNA: TGTGCCAGCAGTGGGACAGCCCCAGAGACCCAGTACTTC
CDR3 protein: CASSGTAPETQYF
D gene: TRBD1
V gene: TRBV12-3/TRBV12-4
J gene: TRBJ2-5
clone size: NA

CDR3 DNA: TGCGCCAGCAGCCTACCACCTCCCCGGGACATCAGCTATGGCTACACCTTC
CDR3 protein: CASSLPPPRDISYGYTF
D gene: NA
V gene: TRBV4-1
J gene: TRBJ1-2
clone size: many

CDR3 DNA: TGTGCCAGCAGCCTTCCGGCGGAGAACACTGAAGCTTTCTTT
CDR3 protein: CASSLPAENTEAFF
D gene: NA
V gene: TRBV11-3
J gene: TRBJ1-1
clone size: NA

CDR3 DNA: TGTGCCAGCAGCCAGACTAGGGTAAGGCGAATGGAAGGCACTGAAGCTTTCTTT
CDR3 protein: CASSQTRVRRMEGTEAFF
D gene: NA
V gene: TRBV3-1
J gene: TRBJ1-1
clone size: NA

CDR3 DNA: TGCGCCAGCAGCCAAGATACGACGGACAGCTCCTATAATTCACCCCTCCACTTT
CDR3 protein: CASSQDTTDSSYNSPLHF
D gene: NA
V gene: TRBV4-1
J gene: TRBJ1-6
clone size: few

CDR3 DNA: TGTGCCAGCAGTTTATTGGGGGACGGAGGGGCTTACGAGCAGTACTTC
CDR3 protein: CASSLLGDGGAYEQYF
D gene: NA
V gene: TRBV28
J gene: TRBJ2-7
clone size: NA

CDR3 DNA: TGCGCCAGCAGGGCGGGGCATGGCTACACCTTC
CDR3 protein: CASRAGHGYTF
D gene: NA
V gene: TRBV5-1
J gene: TRBJ1-2
clone size: once

CDR3 DNA: TGCAGCGTCGGACTAGCGGGGGGCGGCTCCGGGGAGCTGTTTTTT
CDR3 protein: CSVGLAGGGSGELFF
D gene: TRBD2
V gene: TRBV29-1
J gene: TRBJ2-2
clone size: NA

CDR3 DNA: TGTGCCAGCAGCTTAGCGCAGGCAGGGGAGGACCAAGAGACCCAGTACTTC
CDR3 protein: CASSLAQAGEDQETQYF
D gene: NA
V gene: TRBV7-8
J gene: TRBJ2-5
clone size: NA

CDR3 DNA: TGTGCCAGCAGTAGCCGGTGGGCAGGGGCGTCGTACGAGCAGTACTTC
CDR3 protein: CASSSRWAGASYEQYF
D gene: NA
V gene: TRBV28
J gene: TRBJ2-7
clone size: few

CDR3 DNA: TGTGCCAGCAGTGATTGGGACATTGAGACCAAGTACTTC
CDR3 protein: CASSDWDIETKYF
D gene: NA
V gene: TRBV2
J gene: TRBJ2-5
clone size: NA

CDR3 DNA: TGTGCCACCATCTCTTCGGGAAACACCATATATTTT
CDR3 protein: CATISSGNTIYF
D gene: NA
V gene: TRBV10-3
J gene: TRBJ1-3
clone size: NA